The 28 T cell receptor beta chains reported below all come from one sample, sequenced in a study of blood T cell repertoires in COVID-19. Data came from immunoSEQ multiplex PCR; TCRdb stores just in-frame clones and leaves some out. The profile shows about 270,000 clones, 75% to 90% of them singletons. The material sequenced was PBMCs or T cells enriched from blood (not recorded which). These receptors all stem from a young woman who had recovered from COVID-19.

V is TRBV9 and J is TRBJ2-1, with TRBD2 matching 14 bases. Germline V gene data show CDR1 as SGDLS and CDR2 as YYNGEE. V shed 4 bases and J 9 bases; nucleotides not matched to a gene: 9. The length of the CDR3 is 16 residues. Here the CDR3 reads CASSLRTSGGRGEQFF. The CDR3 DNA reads TGTGCCAGCAGCTTACGGACTAGCGGGGGGCGAGGTGAGCAGTTCTTC. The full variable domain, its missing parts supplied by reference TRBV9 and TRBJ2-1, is DSGVTQTPKHLITATGQRVTLRCSPRSGDLSVYWYQQSLDQGLQFLIQYYNGEERAKGNILERFSAQQFPDLHSELNLSSLELGDSALYFCASSLRTSGGRGEQFFGPGTRLTVL.

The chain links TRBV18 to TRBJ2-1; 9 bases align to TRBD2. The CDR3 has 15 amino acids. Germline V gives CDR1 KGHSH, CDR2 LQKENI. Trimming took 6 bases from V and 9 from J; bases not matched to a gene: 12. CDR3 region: CASSLKGGGAREQFF. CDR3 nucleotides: TGTGCCAGCTCGCTTAAGGGCGGGGGGGCACGTGAGCAGTTCTTC.

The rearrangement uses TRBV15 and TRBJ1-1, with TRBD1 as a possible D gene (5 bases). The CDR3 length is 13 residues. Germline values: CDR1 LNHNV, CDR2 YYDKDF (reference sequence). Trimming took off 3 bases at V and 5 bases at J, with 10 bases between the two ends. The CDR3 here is CATSRETVTEAFF. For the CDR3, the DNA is TGTGCCACCAGCAGGGAGACAGTTACTGAAGCTTTCTTT.

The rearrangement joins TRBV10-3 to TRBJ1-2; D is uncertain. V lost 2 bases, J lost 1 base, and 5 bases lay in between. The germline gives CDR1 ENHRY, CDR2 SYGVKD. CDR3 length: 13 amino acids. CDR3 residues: CAISENINYGYTF. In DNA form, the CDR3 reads TGTGCCATCAGTGAGAACATTAACTATGGCTACACCTTC.

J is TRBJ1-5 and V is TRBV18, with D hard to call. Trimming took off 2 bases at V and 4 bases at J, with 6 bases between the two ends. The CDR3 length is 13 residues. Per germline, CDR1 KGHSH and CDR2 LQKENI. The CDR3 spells CASSPGANQPQHF. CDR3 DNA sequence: TGTGCCAGCTCACCAGGAGCTAATCAGCCCCAGCATTTT. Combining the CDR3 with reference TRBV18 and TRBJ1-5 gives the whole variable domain NAGVMQNPRHLVRRRGQEARLRCSPMKGHSHVYWYRQLPEEGLKFMVYLQKENIIDESGMPKERFSAEFPKEGPSILRIQQVVRGDSAAYFCASSPGANQPQHFGDGTRLSIL.

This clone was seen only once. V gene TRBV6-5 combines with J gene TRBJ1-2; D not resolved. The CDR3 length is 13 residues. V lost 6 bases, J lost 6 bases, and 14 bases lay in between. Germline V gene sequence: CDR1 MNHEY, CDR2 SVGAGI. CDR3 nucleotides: TGTGCCAGCAGACGGTCGAGGGATGATGGCTACACCTTC. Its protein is CASRRSRDDGYTF.

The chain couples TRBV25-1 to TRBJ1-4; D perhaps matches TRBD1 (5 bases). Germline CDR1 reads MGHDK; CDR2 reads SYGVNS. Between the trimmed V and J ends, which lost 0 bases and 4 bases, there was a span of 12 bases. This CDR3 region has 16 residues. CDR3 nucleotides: TGTGCCAGCAGTGAATATTTGACAGCCGATAATGAAAAACTGTTTTTT. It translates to CASSEYLTADNEKLFF.

For the CDR3, the DNA is TGTGCCAGCAGAAACAGGGGCGGGTATGGCTACACCTTC. Translating gives CASRNRGGYGYTF. V and J are TRBV27 and TRBJ1-2; the match to TRBD1 covers 7 bases. CDR1 and CDR2 (germline): MNHEY, SMNVEV (reference sequence). This CDR3 is 13 amino acids long. The V and J ends lost 6 bases and 5 bases, in that order; junction bases with no gene match: 6.

In DNA form, the CDR3 reads TGTGCCAGCGGGCTAGCGGGGAGATACGAGCAGTACTTC. It yields the protein CASGLAGRYEQYF. The chain is built from TRBV13 and TRBJ2-7; the match to TRBD2 covers 9 bases. The germline V gene has CDR1 PRHDT and CDR2 FYEKMQ (reference sequence). The CDR3 totals 13 residues. J lost 4 bases, V lost 8 bases, and 6 bases had no gene match. Full variable domain (remainder filled in from reference TRBV13 and TRBJ2-7): AAGVIQSPRHLIKEKRETATLKCYPIPRHDTVYWYQQGPGQDPQFLISFYEKMQSDKGSIPDRFSAQQFSDYHSELNMSSLELGDSALYFCASGLAGRYEQYFGPGTRLTVT.

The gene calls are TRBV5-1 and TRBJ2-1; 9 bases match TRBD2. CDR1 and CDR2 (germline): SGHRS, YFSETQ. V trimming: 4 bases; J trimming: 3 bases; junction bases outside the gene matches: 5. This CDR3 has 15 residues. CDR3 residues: CASSLSGGRYNEQFF. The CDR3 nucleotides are TGCGCCAGCAGCCTTAGCGGGGGTCGCTACAATGAGCAGTTCTTC.

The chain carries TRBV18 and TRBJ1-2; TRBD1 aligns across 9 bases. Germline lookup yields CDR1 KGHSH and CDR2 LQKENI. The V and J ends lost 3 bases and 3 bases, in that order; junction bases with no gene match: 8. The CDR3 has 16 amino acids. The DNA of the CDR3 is TGTGCCAGCTCACCGACACAGGGGGCGCGTGACTATGGCTACACCTTC. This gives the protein CASSPTQGARDYGYTF.

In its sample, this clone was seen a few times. The CDR3 loop reads CASSMQEAFF. CDR3 nucleotides: TGTGCCAGCAGCATGCAGGAAGCTTTCTTT. The chain employs TRBV21-1 and TRBJ1-1; the listed D gene, TRBD1, was not tested against the DNA. TRBV21-1 has pseudogene status. This CDR3 contains 10 residues.

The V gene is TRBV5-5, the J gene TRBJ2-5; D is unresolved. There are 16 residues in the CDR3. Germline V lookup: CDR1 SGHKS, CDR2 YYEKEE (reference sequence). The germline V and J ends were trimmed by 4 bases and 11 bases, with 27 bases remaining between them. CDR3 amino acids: CASSRAQASRLTGQYF. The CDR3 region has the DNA TGTGCCAGCAGCCGCGCCCAGGCGAGCCGGCTTACTGGGCAGTACTTC.

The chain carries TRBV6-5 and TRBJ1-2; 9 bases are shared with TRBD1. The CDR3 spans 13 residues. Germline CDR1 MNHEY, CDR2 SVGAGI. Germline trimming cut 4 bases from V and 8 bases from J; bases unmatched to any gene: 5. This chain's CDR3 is CASSSQGALGYTF. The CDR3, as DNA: TGTGCCAGCAGTTCACAGGGGGCTTTGGGCTACACCTTC.

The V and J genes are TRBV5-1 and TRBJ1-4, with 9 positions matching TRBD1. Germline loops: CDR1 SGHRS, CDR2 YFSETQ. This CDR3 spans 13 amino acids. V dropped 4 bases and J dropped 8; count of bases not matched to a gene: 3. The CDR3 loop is CASSGGQGEKLFF. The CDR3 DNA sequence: TGCGCCAGCAGCGGCGGACAGGGGGAAAAACTGTTTTTT.

CDR3 protein: CASSPFGRENSPLHF. The CDR3 coding sequence is TGTGCCAGCAGTCCCTTCGGACGGGAAAATTCACCCCTCCACTTT. The chain has TRBV6-5 and TRBJ1-6; D is ambiguous. Germline loops: CDR1 MNHEY, CDR2 SVGAGI. This CDR3 spans 15 amino acids. V was pared by 5 bases and J by 7 bases, with 15 bases between.

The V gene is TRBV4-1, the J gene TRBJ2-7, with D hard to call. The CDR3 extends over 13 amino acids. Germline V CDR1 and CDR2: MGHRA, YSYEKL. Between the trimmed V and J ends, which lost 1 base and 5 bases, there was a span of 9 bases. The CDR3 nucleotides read TGCGCCAGCAGCCAAGGGCCCCTGGACGAGCAGTACTTC. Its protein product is CASSQGPLDEQYF.

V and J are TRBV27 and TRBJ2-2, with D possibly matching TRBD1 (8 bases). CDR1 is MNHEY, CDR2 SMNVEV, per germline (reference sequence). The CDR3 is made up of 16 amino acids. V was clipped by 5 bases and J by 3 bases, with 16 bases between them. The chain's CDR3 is CASSDYTGGDTGELFF. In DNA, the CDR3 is TGTGCCAGCAGTGATTACACAGGGGGGGACACCGGGGAGCTGTTTTTT.

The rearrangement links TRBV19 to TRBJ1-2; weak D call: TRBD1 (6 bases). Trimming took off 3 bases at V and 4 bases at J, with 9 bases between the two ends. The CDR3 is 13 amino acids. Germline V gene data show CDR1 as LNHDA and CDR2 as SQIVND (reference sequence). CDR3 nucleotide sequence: TGTGCCAGTAGTATTGACAGGATCTATGGCTACACCTTC. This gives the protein CASSIDRIYGYTF.

The CDR3 DNA reads as TGTGCCAGCACCACTAGACAGGGGGTATACAATGAGCAGTTCTTC. As protein: CASTTRQGVYNEQFF. The rearrangement uses TRBV7-9 and TRBJ2-1, with 9 bases lining up with TRBD1. The CDR3 runs 15 residues. Trimming at V came to 7 bases and at J to 4 bases, leaving 8 bases not matched to a gene. Per germline, CDR1 SEHNR and CDR2 FQNEAQ (reference sequence). The variable domain in full, with the rest retrieved from reference TRBV7-9 and TRBJ2-1, is DTGVSQNPRHKITKRGQNVTFRCDPISEHNRLYWYRQTLGQGPEFLTYFQNEAQLEKSRLLSDRFSAERPKGSFSTLEIQRTEQGDSAMYLCASTTRQGVYNEQFFGPGTRLTVL.

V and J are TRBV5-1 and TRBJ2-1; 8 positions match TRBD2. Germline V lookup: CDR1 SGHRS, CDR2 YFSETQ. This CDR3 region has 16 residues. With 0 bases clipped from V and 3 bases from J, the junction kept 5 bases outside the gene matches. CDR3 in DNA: TGCGCCAGCAGCTTGGTTCAGCGGGGGTACTACAATGAGCAGTTCTTC. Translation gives CASSLVQRGYYNEQFF.

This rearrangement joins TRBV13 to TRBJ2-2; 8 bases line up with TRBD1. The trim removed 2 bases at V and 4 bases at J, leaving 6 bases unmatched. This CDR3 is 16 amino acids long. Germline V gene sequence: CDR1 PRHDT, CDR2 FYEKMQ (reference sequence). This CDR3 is CASSLKGDRSTGELFF. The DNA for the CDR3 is TGTGCCAGCAGCTTAAAAGGGGACAGGTCCACCGGGGAGCTGTTTTTT.

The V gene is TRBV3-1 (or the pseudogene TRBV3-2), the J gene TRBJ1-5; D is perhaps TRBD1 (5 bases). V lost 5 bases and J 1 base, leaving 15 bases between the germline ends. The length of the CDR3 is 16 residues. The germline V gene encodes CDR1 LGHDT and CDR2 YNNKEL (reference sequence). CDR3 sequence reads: CASSAGEGLSNQPQHF. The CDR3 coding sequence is TGTGCCAGCAGCGCGGGGGAGGGACTAAGCAATCAGCCCCAGCATTTT.

CDR3 in amino acids: CASSLPYAGCNQPQHF. CDR3 bases: TGTGCCAGCAGCTTACCCTACGCAGGCTGCAATCAGCCCCAGCATTTT. The J gene is TRBJ1-5, the V gene TRBV11-3; D remains unclear. V lost 2 bases and J 2 bases, leaving 13 bases between the germline ends. The CDR3 runs 16 residues. Germline loops: CDR1 SGHNT, CDR2 YENEEA.

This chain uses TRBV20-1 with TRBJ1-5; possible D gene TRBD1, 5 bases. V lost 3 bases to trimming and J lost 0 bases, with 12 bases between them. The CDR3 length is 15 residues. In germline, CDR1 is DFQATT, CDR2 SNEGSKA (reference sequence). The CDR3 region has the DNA TGCAGTGCTAGTCCAGACAGTTATAGCAATCAGCCCCAGCATTTT. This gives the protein CSASPDSYSNQPQHF.

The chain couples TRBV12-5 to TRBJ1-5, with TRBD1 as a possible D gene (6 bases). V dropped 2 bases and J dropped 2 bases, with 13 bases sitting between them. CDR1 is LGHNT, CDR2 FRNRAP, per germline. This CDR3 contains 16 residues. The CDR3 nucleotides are TGTGCTAGTGGTTTGTCACTCAGGGGTGGCAATCAGCCCCAGCATTTT. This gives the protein CASGLSLRGGNQPQHF.

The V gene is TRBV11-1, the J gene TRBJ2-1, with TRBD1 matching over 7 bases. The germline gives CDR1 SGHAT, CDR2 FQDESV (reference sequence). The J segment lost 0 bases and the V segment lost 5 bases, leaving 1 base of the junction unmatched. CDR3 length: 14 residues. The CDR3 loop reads CASSPGGSYNEQFF. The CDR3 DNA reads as TGTGCCAGCAGCCCAGGGGGCTCCTACAATGAGCAGTTCTTC.

The CDR3 sequence is CAIRGQADTEAFF. The CDR3 nucleotides read TGTGCCATCCGCGGGCAGGCGGACACTGAAGCTTTCTTT. The chain joins TRBV10-3 to TRBJ1-1; no clear D gene. Per the germline V gene, CDR1 is ENHRY and CDR2 is SYGVKD. This CDR3 region has 13 residues. V lost 8 bases to trimming and J lost 3 bases, with 13 bases between them.